This T cell receptor (beta chain) comes out of a study of T cell repertoires in cytomegalovirus infection. The CDR3 totals 14 residues. Trimming pared 1 base from V and 3 bases from J, leaving 6 bases between. CDR1 SEHNR and CDR2 FQNEAQ come from the germline V gene (reference sequence). This clonotype was counted many times. What it binds is unknown. TCRdb reprocessed the reads via MiXCR and lists one record per CDR3 protein. Of tens of thousands of distinct CDR3 sequences listed, roughly two fifths were seen once; the top ten hold approximately 94%. This receptor was obtained from a human donor in good health (CMV status not recorded). Some clones in this sample may be carry-over from other donors' samples. The source was CD8+ T cells from cultured PBMCs, collected from culture after CMV antigen stimulation. The J gene is TRBJ1-4, the V gene TRBV7-9; D is undetermined. DNA of the CDR3: TGTGCCAGCAGCTTAGAAGGATCTAATGAAAAACTGTTTTTT. Translating it yields CASSLEGSNEKLFF.